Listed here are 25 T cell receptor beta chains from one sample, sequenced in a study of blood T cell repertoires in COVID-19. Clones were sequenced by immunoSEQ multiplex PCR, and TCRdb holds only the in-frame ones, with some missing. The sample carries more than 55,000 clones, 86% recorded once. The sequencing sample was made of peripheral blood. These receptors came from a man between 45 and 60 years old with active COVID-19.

CDR3 residues: CASSLSGFTSGRNEQFF. The CDR3 DNA is TGTGCCAGCAGCTTGTCTGGTTTCACTAGCGGGAGAAATGAGCAGTTCTTC. This chain uses TRBV5-6 with TRBJ2-1, with 11 bases aligning to TRBD2. Unmatched junction bases numbered 10, after V lost 1 base and J lost 7 bases. Germline CDR1 is SGHDT and CDR2 is YYEEEE. The CDR3 spans 17 residues.

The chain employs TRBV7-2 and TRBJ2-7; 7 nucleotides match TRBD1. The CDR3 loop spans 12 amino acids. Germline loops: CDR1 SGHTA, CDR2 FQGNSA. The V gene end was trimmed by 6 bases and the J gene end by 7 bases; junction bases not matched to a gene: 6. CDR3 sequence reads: CASSHTGVEQYF. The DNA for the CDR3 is TGTGCCAGCAGTCACACAGGGGTTGAGCAGTACTTC.

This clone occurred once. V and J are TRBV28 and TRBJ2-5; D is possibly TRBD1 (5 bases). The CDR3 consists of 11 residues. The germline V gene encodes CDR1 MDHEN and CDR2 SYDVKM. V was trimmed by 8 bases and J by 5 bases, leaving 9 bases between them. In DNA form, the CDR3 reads TGTGCCAGCGGGGCGCAGGAGACCCAGTACTTC. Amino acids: CASGAQETQYF.

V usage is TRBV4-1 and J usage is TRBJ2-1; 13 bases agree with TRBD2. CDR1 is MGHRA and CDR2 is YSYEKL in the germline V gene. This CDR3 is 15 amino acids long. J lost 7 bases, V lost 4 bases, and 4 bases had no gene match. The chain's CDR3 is CASSRQTSGGNEQFF. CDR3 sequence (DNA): TGCGCCAGCAGCCGACAGACTAGCGGGGGGAATGAGCAGTTCTTC.

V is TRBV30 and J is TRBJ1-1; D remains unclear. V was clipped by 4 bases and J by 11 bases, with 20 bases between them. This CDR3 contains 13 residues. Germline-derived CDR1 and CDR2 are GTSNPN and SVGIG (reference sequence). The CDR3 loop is CAWTQTAGSRAFF. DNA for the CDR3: TGTGCCTGGACCCAGACTGCGGGGTCGCGGGCTTTCTTT.

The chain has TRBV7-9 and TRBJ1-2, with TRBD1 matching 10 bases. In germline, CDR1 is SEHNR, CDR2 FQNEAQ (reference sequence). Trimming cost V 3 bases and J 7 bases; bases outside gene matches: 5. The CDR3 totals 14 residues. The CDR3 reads CASSLTGGAGGYTF. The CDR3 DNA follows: TGTGCCAGCAGCTTGACAGGGGGCGCGGGTGGCTACACCTTC. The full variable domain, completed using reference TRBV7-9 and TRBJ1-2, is DTGVSQNPRHKITKRGQNVTFRCDPISEHNRLYWYRQTLGQGPEFLTYFQNEAQLEKSRLLSDRFSAERPKGSFSTLEIQRTEQGDSAMYLCASSLTGGAGGYTFGSGTRLTVV.

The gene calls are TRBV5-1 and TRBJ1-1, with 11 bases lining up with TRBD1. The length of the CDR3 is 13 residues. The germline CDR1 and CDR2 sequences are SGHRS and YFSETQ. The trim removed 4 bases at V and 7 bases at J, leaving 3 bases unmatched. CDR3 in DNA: TGCGCCAGCAGCGTGGGACAGGGGGTTGAAGCTTTCTTT. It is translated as CASSVGQGVEAFF.

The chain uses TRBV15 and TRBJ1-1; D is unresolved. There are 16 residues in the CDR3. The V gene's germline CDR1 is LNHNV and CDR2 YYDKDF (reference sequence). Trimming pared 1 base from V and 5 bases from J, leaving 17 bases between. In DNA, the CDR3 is TGTGCCACCAGCAGAGTCTCGCAGATCCCGGGGACTGAAGCTTTCTTT. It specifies CATSRVSQIPGTEAFF.

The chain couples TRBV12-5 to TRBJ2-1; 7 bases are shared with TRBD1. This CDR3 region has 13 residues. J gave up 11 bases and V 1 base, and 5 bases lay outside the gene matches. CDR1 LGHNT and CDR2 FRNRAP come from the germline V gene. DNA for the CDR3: TGTGCTAGTGGTTTGGGAGGGGGCCCCAAGCAGTTCTTC. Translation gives CASGLGGGPKQFF. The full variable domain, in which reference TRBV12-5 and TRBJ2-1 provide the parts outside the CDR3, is DARVTQTPRHKVTEMGQEVTMRCQPILGHNTVFWYRQTMMQGLELLAYFRNRAPLDDSGMPKDRFSAEMPDATLATLKIQPSEPRDSAVYFCASGLGGGPKQFFGPGTRLTVL.

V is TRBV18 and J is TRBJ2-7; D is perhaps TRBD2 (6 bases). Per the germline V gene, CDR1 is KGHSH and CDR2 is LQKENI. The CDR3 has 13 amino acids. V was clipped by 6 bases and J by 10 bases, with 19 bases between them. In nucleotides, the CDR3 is TGTGCCAGCTCGCTTCCCGGGGGTCCAAATCAGTACTTC. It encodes CASSLPGGPNQYF.

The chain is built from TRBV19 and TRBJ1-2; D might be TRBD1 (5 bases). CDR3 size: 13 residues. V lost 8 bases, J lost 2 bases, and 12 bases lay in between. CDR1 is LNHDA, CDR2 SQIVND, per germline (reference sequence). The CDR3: CASGAGPNYGYTF. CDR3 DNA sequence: TGTGCCAGTGGGGCAGGGCCCAACTATGGCTACACCTTC. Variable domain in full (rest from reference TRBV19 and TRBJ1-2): DGGITQSPKYLFRKEGQNVTLSCEQNLNHDAMYWYRQDPGQGLRLIYYSQIVNDFQKGDIAEGYSVSREKKESFPLTVTSAQKNPTAFYLCASGAGPNYGYTFGSGTRLTVV.

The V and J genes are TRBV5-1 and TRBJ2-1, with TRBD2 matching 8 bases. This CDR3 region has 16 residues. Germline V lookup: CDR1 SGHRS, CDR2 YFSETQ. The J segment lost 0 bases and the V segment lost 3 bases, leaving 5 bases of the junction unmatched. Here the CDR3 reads CASSSVGRASYNEQFF. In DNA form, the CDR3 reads TGCGCCAGCAGCTCGGTCGGGAGGGCCTCCTACAATGAGCAGTTCTTC. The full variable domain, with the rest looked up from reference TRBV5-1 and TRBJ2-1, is KAGVTQTPRYLIKTRGQQVTLSCSPISGHRSVSWYQQTPGQGLQFLFEYFSETQRNKGNFPGRFSGRQFSNSRSEMNVSTLELGDSALYLCASSSVGRASYNEQFFGPGTRLTVL.

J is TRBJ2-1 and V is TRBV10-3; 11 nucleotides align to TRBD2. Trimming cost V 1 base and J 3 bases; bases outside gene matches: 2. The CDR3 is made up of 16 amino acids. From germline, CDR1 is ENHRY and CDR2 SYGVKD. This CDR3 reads CAISEFLAGGYNEQFF. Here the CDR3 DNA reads TGTGCCATCAGTGAGTTTCTAGCGGGGGGCTACAATGAGCAGTTCTTC.

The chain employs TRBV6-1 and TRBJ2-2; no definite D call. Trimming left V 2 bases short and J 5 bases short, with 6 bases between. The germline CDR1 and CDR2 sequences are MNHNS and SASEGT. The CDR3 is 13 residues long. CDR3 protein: CASSESETGELFF. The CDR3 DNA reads TGTGCCAGCAGTGAAAGTGAGACCGGGGAGCTGTTTTTT.

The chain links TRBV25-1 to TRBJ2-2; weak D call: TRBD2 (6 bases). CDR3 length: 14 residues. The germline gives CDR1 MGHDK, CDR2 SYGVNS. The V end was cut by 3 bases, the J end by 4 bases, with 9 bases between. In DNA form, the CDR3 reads TGTGCCAGCAGTGATCTAGCGAGCACCGGGGAGCTGTTTTTT. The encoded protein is CASSDLASTGELFF.

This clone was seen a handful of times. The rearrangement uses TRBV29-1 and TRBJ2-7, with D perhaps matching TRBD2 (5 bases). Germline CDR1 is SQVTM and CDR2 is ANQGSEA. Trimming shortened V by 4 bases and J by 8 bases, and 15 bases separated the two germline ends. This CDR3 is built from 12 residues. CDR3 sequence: CSVGGAEGQQYF. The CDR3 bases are TGCAGCGTTGGCGGAGCAGAGGGTCAGCAGTACTTC.

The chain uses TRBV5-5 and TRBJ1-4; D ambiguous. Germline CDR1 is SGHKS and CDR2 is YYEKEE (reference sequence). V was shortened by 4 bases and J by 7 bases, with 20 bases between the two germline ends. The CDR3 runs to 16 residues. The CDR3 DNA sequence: TGTGCCAGCAGCCCAGGACCTACCGAAGGGAGTGAAAAACTGTTTTTT. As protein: CASSPGPTEGSEKLFF.

The CDR3 spells CASSSGLAGVGYEQYF. As DNA, the CDR3 is TGTGCCAGCAGCTCGGGACTAGCGGGAGTTGGCTACGAGCAGTACTTC. The chain links TRBV12-1 to TRBJ2-7; the table's D call of TRBD2 was not tested on the DNA. TRBV12-1 is a known pseudogene. This CDR3 is built from 16 residues.

Written as DNA, the CDR3 is TGTGCCAGCAGCTTAGTCGGGACTAGCGGAAAAGAGACCCAGTACTTC. Residues: CASSLVGTSGKETQYF. This sequence joins TRBV11-2 and TRBJ2-5; 11 nucleotides match TRBD2. Germline V lookup: CDR1 SGHAT, CDR2 FQNNGV. This CDR3 is 16 amino acids long. Germline trimming cut 1 base from V and 3 bases from J; bases unmatched to any gene: 4.

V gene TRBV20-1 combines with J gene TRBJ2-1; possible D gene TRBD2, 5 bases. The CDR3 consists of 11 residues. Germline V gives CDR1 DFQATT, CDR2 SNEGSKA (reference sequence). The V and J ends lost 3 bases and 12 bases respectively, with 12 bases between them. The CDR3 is CSARVLEVQFF. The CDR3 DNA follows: TGCAGTGCTAGGGTCTTGGAGGTGCAGTTCTTC.

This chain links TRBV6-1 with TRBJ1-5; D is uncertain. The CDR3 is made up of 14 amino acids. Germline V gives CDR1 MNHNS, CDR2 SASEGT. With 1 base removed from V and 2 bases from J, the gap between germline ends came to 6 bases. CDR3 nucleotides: TGTGCCAGCAGTGAAGTGCAGGGCAATCAGCCCCAGCATTTT. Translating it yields CASSEVQGNQPQHF.

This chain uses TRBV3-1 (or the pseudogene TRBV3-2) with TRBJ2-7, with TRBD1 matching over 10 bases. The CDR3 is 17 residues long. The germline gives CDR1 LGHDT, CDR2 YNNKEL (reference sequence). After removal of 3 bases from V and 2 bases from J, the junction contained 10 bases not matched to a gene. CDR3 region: CASSHERDRGYPYEQYF. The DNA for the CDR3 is TGTGCCAGCAGCCATGAAAGGGACAGGGGATATCCCTACGAGCAGTACTTC.

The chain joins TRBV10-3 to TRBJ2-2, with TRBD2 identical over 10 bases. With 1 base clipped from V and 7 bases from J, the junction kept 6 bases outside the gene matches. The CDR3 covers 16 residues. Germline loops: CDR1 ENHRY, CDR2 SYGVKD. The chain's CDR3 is CAISELSGRVSGELFF. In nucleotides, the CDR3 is TGTGCCATCAGTGAGTTAAGCGGGAGGGTGAGCGGGGAGCTGTTTTTT.

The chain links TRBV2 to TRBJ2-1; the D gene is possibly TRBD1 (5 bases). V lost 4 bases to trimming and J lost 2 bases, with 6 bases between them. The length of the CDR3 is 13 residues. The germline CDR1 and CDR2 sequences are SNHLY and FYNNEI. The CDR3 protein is CASSADTYNEQFF. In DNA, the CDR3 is TGTGCCAGCAGTGCGGACACCTACAATGAGCAGTTCTTC. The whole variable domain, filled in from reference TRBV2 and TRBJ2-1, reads EPEVTQTPSHQVTQMGQEVILRCVPISNHLYFYWYRQILGQKVEFLVSFYNNEISEKSEIFDDQFSVERPDGSNFTLKIRSTKLEDSAMYFCASSADTYNEQFFGPGTRLTVL.

The CDR3 spells CASSKEASKNTGELFF. For the CDR3, the DNA is TGTGCCAGCAGCAAAGAAGCTAGTAAGAACACCGGGGAGCTGTTTTTT. This rearrangement joins TRBV21-1 to TRBJ2-2; no check of the table's D call, TRBD2, against the DNA was made. TRBV21-1 is reported as a pseudogene. The CDR3 totals 16 residues.